A selection of T cell receptor beta chains follows, all from one sample in a study of blood T cell repertoires in COVID-19. The method was immunoSEQ multiplex PCR; TCRdb's version includes in-frame clones alone and lacks a portion of them. This repertoire shows approximately 280,000 clones, roughly nine tenths found once; its top ten account for roughly 1.8%. Sequenced input: PBMCs or T cells enriched from blood (not recorded which). The receptors shown here come from a woman aged 55-69 years who had recovered from COVID-19. CDR3s include the opening cysteine and the closing phenylalanine or tryptophan. The order of the fields is D gene, J gene, clone size, V gene, CDR3 DNA, CDR3 protein. D genes are given only for firm matches. The listing skips clone size in some rows; elsewhere it reads once, few, many or a size class.

D gene: TRBD1
J gene: TRBJ1-1
clone size: once
V gene: TRBV2
CDR3 DNA: TGTGCCAGCAGGCAACAGGGGGGAGGTGAAGCTTTCTTT
CDR3 protein: CASRQQGGGEAFF

D gene: TRBD1
J gene: TRBJ2-5
clone size: -
V gene: TRBV28
CDR3 DNA: TGTGCCAGCAACGGACAGGGAGAGACCCAGTACTTC
CDR3 protein: CASNGQGETQYF

D gene: TRBD2
J gene: TRBJ2-7
clone size: -
V gene: TRBV12-5
CDR3 DNA: TGTGCTAGTGGACCGGGACTAGCGCCTTACGAGCAGTACTTC
CDR3 protein: CASGPGLAPYEQYF

D gene: -
J gene: TRBJ1-4
clone size: few
V gene: TRBV18
CDR3 DNA: TGTGCCAGCTCCCCTCAGGGAAGTAATGAAAAACTGTTTTTT
CDR3 protein: CASSPQGSNEKLFF

D gene: -
J gene: TRBJ1-6
clone size: -
V gene: TRBV11-2
CDR3 DNA: TGTGCCAGCAGCTCGGAGGGTTATTCACCCCTCCACTTT
CDR3 protein: CASSSEGYSPLHF

D gene: -
J gene: TRBJ2-5
clone size: -
V gene: TRBV5-1
CDR3 DNA: TGCGCCAGCAGCTCACCATTTCTGGGAGCACAAGAGACCCAGTACTTC
CDR3 protein: CASSSPFLGAQETQYF

D gene: -
J gene: TRBJ1-2
clone size: -
V gene: TRBV11-2
CDR3 DNA: TGTGCCAGCAGCTTAAACAAAAACTATGGCTACACCTTC
CDR3 protein: CASSLNKNYGYTF

D gene: -
J gene: TRBJ1-1
clone size: -
V gene: TRBV4-1
CDR3 DNA: TGCGCCAGCAGCCCAAGGAGGGGAGGTTGGAACACTGAAGCTTTCTTT
CDR3 protein: CASSPRRGGWNTEAFF

D gene: -
J gene: TRBJ1-2
clone size: -
V gene: TRBV11-2
CDR3 DNA: TGTGCCAGCAGCGACGGGGCTAACTATGGCTACACCTTC
CDR3 protein: CASSDGANYGYTF

D gene: -
J gene: TRBJ2-3
clone size: -
V gene: TRBV3-1/TRBV3-2
CDR3 DNA: TGTGCCAGCAGCCAACTCTCAGGGCCCACTTTAGATACGCAGTATTTT
CDR3 protein: CASSQLSGPTLDTQYF

D gene: TRBD1
J gene: TRBJ1-4
clone size: -
V gene: TRBV9
CDR3 DNA: TGTGCCAGCAGCTTGCCGGGACAGGGGACTGAAAAACTGTTTTTT
CDR3 protein: CASSLPGQGTEKLFF

D gene: -
J gene: TRBJ1-6
clone size: -
V gene: TRBV2
CDR3 DNA: TGTGCCAGCACCGGGGGGAGCTCCTATAATTCACCCCTCCACTTT
CDR3 protein: CASTGGSSYNSPLHF

D gene: TRBD1
J gene: TRBJ2-7
clone size: -
V gene: TRBV5-4
CDR3 DNA: TGTGCCAGCAGCCCGGCAGGGGGCGGTTACGAGCAGTACTTC
CDR3 protein: CASSPAGGGYEQYF

D gene: -
J gene: TRBJ2-5
clone size: -
V gene: TRBV18
CDR3 DNA: TGTGCCAGCTCCCCGACAGGTGGAGAGGCCCAGTACTTC
CDR3 protein: CASSPTGGEAQYF

D gene: -
J gene: TRBJ1-2
clone size: -
V gene: TRBV11-3
CDR3 DNA: TGTGCCAGCAGCTTAGGGTTGGGGGCGAATTACTATGGCTACACCTTC
CDR3 protein: CASSLGLGANYYGYTF

D gene: TRBD2
J gene: TRBJ2-1
clone size: -
V gene: TRBV28
CDR3 DNA: TGTGCCAGCAGGCCCGGGGGAGGCGGGAGGTACAATGAGCAGTTCTTC
CDR3 protein: CASRPGGGGRYNEQFF

D gene: -
J gene: TRBJ1-5
clone size: -
V gene: TRBV19
CDR3 DNA: TGTGCCAGTAGTGACGGAGCTTTTCAGCCCCAGCATTTT
CDR3 protein: CASSDGAFQPQHF

D gene: TRBD1
J gene: TRBJ1-1
clone size: -
V gene: TRBV5-5
CDR3 DNA: TGTGCCAGCAGCTTGGTAGACAGGGGTCGGGAAGCTTTCTTT
CDR3 protein: CASSLVDRGREAFF

D gene: -
J gene: TRBJ2-3
clone size: -
V gene: TRBV19
CDR3 DNA: TGTGCCAGTCGGCCAGGGCAGCGTACAGATACGCAGTATTTT
CDR3 protein: CASRPGQRTDTQYF

D gene: TRBD2
J gene: TRBJ2-2
clone size: -
V gene: TRBV27
CDR3 DNA: TGTGCCAGCAGTTTTAGGGCGGGGAACCAAGGACTAGCGGGGGCCGGGGAGCTGTTTTTT
CDR3 protein: CASSFRAGNQGLAGAGELFF

D gene: -
J gene: TRBJ2-7
clone size: -
V gene: TRBV5-1
CDR3 DNA: TGCGCCAGCAGCTTGGACGCCTATACCTACGAGCAGTACTTC
CDR3 protein: CASSLDAYTYEQYF

D gene: TRBD1
J gene: TRBJ1-1
clone size: -
V gene: TRBV6-4
CDR3 DNA: TGTGCCAGCAGTGACGGGACAGGGGCCCTTCTGAACACTGAAGCTTTCTTT
CDR3 protein: CASSDGTGALLNTEAFF

D gene: TRBD2
J gene: TRBJ2-1
clone size: -
V gene: TRBV5-6
CDR3 DNA: TGTGCCAGCAGCGGATCCAGCGGGGGCCCCTACAATGAGCAGTTCTTC
CDR3 protein: CASSGSSGGPYNEQFF